The rows below give T cell receptor beta chains drawn from one sample of a study of cytomegalovirus exposure and HLA in healthy donors. TCRdb keeps only in-frame clones here, not all; method: immunoSEQ multiplex PCR. The sample has 150,000 to 200,000 clones; approximately 96% are singletons. Material for sequencing was PBMCs. These receptors came from a woman younger than 30 in good health and CMV-seronegative. Each CDR3 is given with its conserved first and last residue. The order of the fields is D gene, V gene, J gene, clone size, CDR3 DNA, CDR3 protein. A D gene is named only where the DNA matches it firmly. Clone size is given for some rows only: seen once, a few or many times, or a class if the clone is expanded.

D gene: TRBD1
V gene: TRBV2
J gene: TRBJ1-5
clone size: NA
CDR3 DNA: TGTGCCAGCAAGGACAGGGGCTATCAGCCCCAGCATTTT
CDR3 protein: CASKDRGYQPQHF

D gene: NA
V gene: TRBV7-2
J gene: TRBJ1-2
clone size: NA
CDR3 DNA: TGTGCCAGCAGCTTCGGTAAGGGAGCTAACTATGGCTACACCTTC
CDR3 protein: CASSFGKGANYGYTF

D gene: NA
V gene: TRBV4-2
J gene: TRBJ2-2
clone size: NA
CDR3 DNA: TGTGCCAGCAGCCAAGACGGTGGAGGCTTGGGAGGTAACACCGGGGAGCTGTTTTTT
CDR3 protein: CASSQDGGGLGGNTGELFF

D gene: TRBD2
V gene: TRBV6-5
J gene: TRBJ2-5
clone size: NA
CDR3 DNA: TGTGCCAGCAGTTACAAGCGGGGGGCTTTGGCCCAGTACTTC
CDR3 protein: CASSYKRGALAQYF

D gene: TRBD1
V gene: TRBV6-5
J gene: TRBJ2-7
clone size: NA
CDR3 DNA: TGTGCCAGCAGTTGGGGACAGGGGTTCTACGAGCAGTACTTC
CDR3 protein: CASSWGQGFYEQYF

D gene: TRBD1
V gene: TRBV4-3
J gene: TRBJ2-1
clone size: NA
CDR3 DNA: TGCGCCAGCAGCCCGGGACAGGGGTTCAATGAGCAGTTCTTC
CDR3 protein: CASSPGQGFNEQFF

D gene: TRBD1
V gene: TRBV7-2
J gene: TRBJ1-3
clone size: once
CDR3 DNA: TGTGCCAGCAGCTTAGGGGGACAGCTCTCTGGAAACACCATATATTTT
CDR3 protein: CASSLGGQLSGNTIYF

D gene: TRBD2
V gene: TRBV9
J gene: TRBJ2-7
clone size: NA
CDR3 DNA: TGTGCCAGCAGCGTAGCTGGGGGGGGGACCTACGAGCAGTACTTC
CDR3 protein: CASSVAGGGTYEQYF

D gene: NA
V gene: TRBV5-1
J gene: TRBJ2-5
clone size: NA
CDR3 DNA: TGCGCCAGCAGGGCGGTTTTCCTAGAGACCCAGTACTTC
CDR3 protein: CASRAVFLETQYF

D gene: TRBD1
V gene: TRBV27
J gene: TRBJ1-6
clone size: NA
CDR3 DNA: TGTGCCAGCAGTTTCTTCCCTAGACAGGGAACAGAAAGCTCCTATAATTCACCCCTCCACTTT
CDR3 protein: CASSFFPRQGTESSYNSPLHF

D gene: NA
V gene: TRBV19
J gene: TRBJ1-5
clone size: NA
CDR3 DNA: TGTGCCAGTAGTGCCGAGGTGGCCAATCAGCCCCAGCATTTT
CDR3 protein: CASSAEVANQPQHF

D gene: NA
V gene: TRBV29-1
J gene: TRBJ1-3
clone size: NA
CDR3 DNA: TGCAGCGCTCTGACAGGCTTAAGAAACACCATATATTTT
CDR3 protein: CSALTGLRNTIYF

D gene: NA
V gene: TRBV30
J gene: TRBJ1-5
clone size: NA
CDR3 DNA: TGTGCCTGGAGCCCCAGGGCAGATCAGCCCCAGCATTTT
CDR3 protein: CAWSPRADQPQHF

D gene: NA
V gene: TRBV5-8
J gene: TRBJ2-7
clone size: NA
CDR3 DNA: TGTGCCAGCAGCTTGTCTTACACCTACGAGCAGTACTTC
CDR3 protein: CASSLSYTYEQYF

D gene: TRBD1
V gene: TRBV7-9
J gene: TRBJ1-2
clone size: NA
CDR3 DNA: TGTGCCAGCAGCTTAGGTCCCAGGGGGCGAAACTATGGCTACACCTTC
CDR3 protein: CASSLGPRGRNYGYTF

D gene: NA
V gene: TRBV5-4
J gene: TRBJ2-3
clone size: NA
CDR3 DNA: TGTGCCAGCAGCTTCTCTAGCACAGATACGCAGTATTTT
CDR3 protein: CASSFSSTDTQYF

D gene: TRBD2
V gene: TRBV10-3
J gene: TRBJ2-1
clone size: NA
CDR3 DNA: TGTGCCATCAGTGAGTCGACCGGGACTAGGAATGAGCAGTTCTTC
CDR3 protein: CAISESTGTRNEQFF

D gene: NA
V gene: TRBV4-3
J gene: TRBJ2-1
clone size: few
CDR3 DNA: TGCGCCAGCAGCCAAGGAAGGGACAAGCAGTTCTTC
CDR3 protein: CASSQGRDKQFF

D gene: TRBD1
V gene: TRBV13
J gene: TRBJ2-1
clone size: NA
CDR3 DNA: TGTGCCAGCAGCTTATGGGGGACAGGGGATTTTAATGAGCAGTTCTTC
CDR3 protein: CASSLWGTGDFNEQFF

D gene: TRBD1
V gene: TRBV18
J gene: TRBJ1-2
clone size: NA
CDR3 DNA: TGTGCCAGCTCAACACAGGGGAACTATGGCTACACCTTC
CDR3 protein: CASSTQGNYGYTF

D gene: TRBD1
V gene: TRBV4-3
J gene: TRBJ2-7
clone size: NA
CDR3 DNA: TGCGCCAGCAGCCACCGGGACAGAGGCTACGAGCAGTACTTC
CDR3 protein: CASSHRDRGYEQYF

D gene: NA
V gene: TRBV19
J gene: TRBJ2-5
clone size: NA
CDR3 DNA: TGTGCCAGTAACTCTGCCGGGGGAAAAGAGACCCAGTACTTC
CDR3 protein: CASNSAGGKETQYF

D gene: TRBD2
V gene: TRBV11-2
J gene: TRBJ2-5
clone size: NA
CDR3 DNA: TGTGCCAGCAGCTTGTTTCATCCTAGCGGGGATTACGAGACCCAGTACTTC
CDR3 protein: CASSLFHPSGDYETQYF

D gene: TRBD1
V gene: TRBV9
J gene: TRBJ1-1
clone size: NA
CDR3 DNA: TGTGCCAGCAGCGCCACAACAGGGGAAGGCACTGAAGCTTTCTTT
CDR3 protein: CASSATTGEGTEAFF